This TCR beta chain was identified during a study of Tregs in tolerant kidney transplant recipients. V was trimmed by 6 bases and J by 1 base, leaving 12 bases between them. The germline gives CDR1 PRHDT, CDR2 FYEKMQ (reference sequence). The CDR3 runs 14 residues. This table comes from immunoSEQ multiplex PCR, and its TCRdb copy is limited to in-frame clones, with some not included. This table has tens of thousands of clones, around nine tenths appearing once. The sequencing sample was made of CD8+ T cells from blood. The clonotype was recovered from a human donor in good health. The chain uses TRBV13 and TRBJ2-5; D possibly matches TRBD1 or TRBD2 (5 bases each). The CDR3 here is CASSFEGTQETQYF. CDR3 bases: TGTGCCAGCAGTTTCGAGGGGACCCAAGAGACCCAGTACTTC.